The text below deals with one TCR beta chain. Its antigen is unidentified. The sample is drawn from a study of PD-1 blockade in classical Hodgkin lymphoma. Study conclusions and caveats: Reported findings placed baseline TCR diversity lower in newly diagnosed patients (compared with healthy donors).

Time point: cycle 4 day 1 (C4D1), after 6 weeks of nivolumab. Every one of the patients relapsed after autologous stem cell transplantation (brentuximab vedotin exposure was variable). Responses achieved at best were complete response, partial response or progressive disease. Clones were sequenced by immunoSEQ multiplex PCR, and TCRdb holds only the in-frame ones, with some missing. The table records tens of thousands of clones, around 89% of them present only once. This clonotype was obtained from a human donor with classical Hodgkin lymphoma. Material: peripheral blood mononuclear cells (PBMCs), obtained before the fourth cycle of nivolumab.

The CDR3 sequence is CASSLEDRGSSPLHF. The CDR3 DNA follows: TGTGCCAGCAGCTTGGAGGACAGGGGCTCATCACCCCTCCACTTT. The chain links TRBV5-6 to TRBJ1-6, with 9 nucleotides matching TRBD1. The trim removed 0 bases at V and 10 bases at J, leaving 5 bases unmatched. The CDR3 is 15 amino acids. Per germline, CDR1 SGHDT and CDR2 YYEEEE.